One sample yielded the 2 T cell receptor beta chains listed below, sequenced in a study of shared clonotypes between healthy human individuals. CD45RO negativity and positive selection for CCR7 defined naive CD8 cells, a population that excluded terminally differentiated effector memory CD45RA+ cells. Method: immunoSEQ multiplex PCR; TCRdb's copy keeps in-frame clones and lacks some. The sample lists about 2.1 million clones, around 95% seen once, with more than 1.5% in the top ten. Sample: naive CD8+ T cells from PBMCs. These receptors were collected from a man aged 18 to 35 in good health. Some clones in this sample may be carry-over from other donors' samples.

The chain recombines TRBV7-9 with TRBJ2-2, with 9 bases that match TRBD2. V lost 6 bases and J lost 4; bases outside the gene matches: 9. Germline V gives CDR1 SEHNR, CDR2 FQNEAQ (reference sequence). The CDR3 totals 16 residues. This chain's CDR3 is CASRWSGRSGTGELFF. The CDR3 DNA sequence: TGTGCCAGCAGGTGGAGCGGGAGGTCCGGCACCGGGGAGCTGTTTTTT.

This clone was recorded once. The chain has TRBV27 and TRBJ2-7, with D perhaps TRBD1 (9 bases). CDR1 and CDR2 (germline): MNHEY, SMNVEV (reference sequence). The CDR3 contains 16 residues. V shed 0 bases and J shed 9 bases, with 21 bases lying between them. In DNA form, the CDR3 reads TGTGCCAGCAGTTTATCGAGGACAGGGGCGGGGGGTCGGCAGTACTTC. Protein: CASSLSRTGAGGRQYF.